A selection of T cell receptor beta chains follows, all from one sample in a study of CD8 T cells in ankylosing spondylitis. From the 5' RACE reads, TCRdb called clonotypes with MiXCR, one entry per CDR3 protein. Among about 39,000 distinct CDR3 sequences listed, about 3% were seen once. What was sequenced was blood, either unsorted or a sorted T cell fraction (not recorded which). The source is a male donor with ankylosing spondylitis or in good health (not recorded which). CDR3s include the opening cysteine and the closing phenylalanine or tryptophan.

J | V | CDR3
TRBJ2-2 | TRBV9 | CASSGRTVTGELFF
TRBJ2-3 | TRBV9 | CASSVDPRGRLGTDTQYF
TRBJ2-1 | TRBV9 | CASSASGSGYNEQFF
TRBJ2-1 | TRBV9 | CASTLGAGDNEQFF
TRBJ1-4 | TRBV7-4 | CASSLVASIATNEKLFF
TRBJ2-5 | TRBV9 | CASSAGQGKETQYF
TRBJ2-1 | TRBV9 | CASSAPQTSGGHNEQFF
TRBJ2-2 | TRBV9 | CASSSDTYTGELFF
TRBJ2-2 | TRBV9 | CASSVSAGPAGELFF
TRBJ2-2 | TRBV9 | CASSGRGQGTGELFF
TRBJ2-3 | TRBV9 | CASSASKLAGGYTDTQFF
TRBJ1-2 | TRBV9 | CASSPTALDYGYTF
TRBJ1-1 | TRBV9 | CASSARQGLNTEAFF
TRBJ1-1 | TRBV9 | CASSVDQANTEAFF
TRBJ2-1 | TRBV9 | CASSVNRVNEQFF
TRBJ2-1 | TRBV9 | CASSLSGYEQFF
TRBJ1-1 | TRBV9 | CASSVVTEAFF
TRBJ2-2 | TRBV9 | CASSASLDQNTGELFF
TRBJ2-1 | TRBV9 | CASSATGTAYNEQFF
TRBJ1-1 | TRBV9 | CASSVAPGQGNTEAFF
TRBJ2-6 | TRBV9 | CASSGSGTDRVSGANVLTF
TRBJ2-1 | TRBV9 | CASSVDPSGYNEQFF
TRBJ2-1 | TRBV9 | CASSVGDASYNEQFF
TRBJ2-6 | TRBV9 | CASSPGGAGANVLTF
TRBJ2-1 | TRBV9 | CASSATRTSLYNEQFF
TRBJ2-2 | TRBV9 | CASSVEPRTNTGELFF
TRBJ2-5 | TRBV9 | CASSPSGGVEETQYF
TRBJ1-5 | TRBV9 | CASSALGNQPQHF
TRBJ2-3 | TRBV9 | CASSKGGRTSTDTQYF
TRBJ2-1 | TRBV9 | CASSVASGSQNEQFF
TRBJ2-1 | TRBV9 | CASSVDHSNRNEQFF
TRBJ2-2 | TRBV9 | CASSVERQGTGELFF
TRBJ2-1 | TRBV9 | CASSPTSGGLGNEQFF
TRBJ1-1 | TRBV9 | CASSVYQGAEAFF
TRBJ1-2 | TRBV9 | CASSVGTGWYGYTF
TRBJ1-1 | TRBV9 | CASSLAEGSWEAFF
TRBJ2-2 | TRBV9 | CASSVGQVDAGELFF
TRBJ2-5 | TRBV9 | CASSVDAQETQYF
TRBJ2-2 | TRBV9 | CASTKTLESGELFF
TRBJ2-2 | TRBV9 | CASSASDLYTGELFF
TRBJ2-3 | TRBV12-2 | CASRSLAGAGTDTQYF
TRBJ2-4 | TRBV9 | CASSVNGGNIQYF
TRBJ2-2 | TRBV9 | CASSVAPGGAGGELFF
TRBJ1-3 | TRBV9 | CASSATQGPGNTIYF
TRBJ2-1 | TRBV9 | CASSSQNGGQGAGEQFF
TRBJ1-3 | TRBV9 | CASSGSGNTIYF
TRBJ2-1 | TRBV9 | CASASGRGTYNEQFF
TRBJ2-2 | TRBV9 | CASSEQANTGELFF
TRBJ2-3 | TRBV9 | CASSAGQTITDTQYF
TRBJ1-1 | TRBV27 | CASSLVNTEAFF
TRBJ1-6 | TRBV9 | CASSATTGRMSPLHF
TRBJ2-1 | TRBV9 | CASSAGTRGGEQFF
TRBJ2-3 | TRBV9 | CASSVASRTDTQYF
TRBJ1-3 | TRBV9 | CASSAPSGAGNTIYF
TRBJ2-3 | TRBV9 | CASSEWGGGDVADTQYF
TRBJ2-1 | TRBV9 | CASSRQGVYNEQFF
TRBJ2-1 | TRBV9 | CASSVRLAGKNEQFF
TRBJ2-1 | TRBV9 | CASSLGGWNEQFF
TRBJ2-5 | TRBV9 | CASSRQGTNQETQYF